A selection of T cell receptor beta chains follows, all from one sample in a study of T cell repertoires in cytomegalovirus infection. TCRdb re-called the reads through MiXCR, storing one row per CDR3 protein. This table has approximately 300,000 distinct CDR3 sequences, around a quarter appearing once. These receptors have no identified antigens. This sample comprised cultured PBMCs, obtained from culture after CMV antigen stimulation. All receptors derive from a human donor in good health (CMV status not recorded). Some clones in this sample may be carry-over from other donors' samples. CDR3s include the opening cysteine and the closing phenylalanine or tryptophan. D genes are given only for firm matches. Clone size is shown for a subset of rows, as once, few, many or a class of expanded clone.

d_call,clone_size,v_call,j_call,cdr3_aa,cdr3_nt
TRBD2,few,TRBV12-3/TRBV12-4,TRBJ2-2,CASSPGMAGLADNTGELFF,TGTGCCAGCAGTCCAGGCATGGCGGGACTAGCGGATAACACCGGGGAGCTGTTTTTT
-,once,TRBV4-3,TRBJ1-2,CASSQERARLYGYTF,TGCGCCAGCAGCCAAGAACGGGCCAGACTCTATGGCTACACCTTC
-,once,TRBV20-1,TRBJ2-5,CSAPPQGGETQYF,TGCAGTGCTCCCCCACAGGGGGGGGAGACCCAGTACTTC
-,-,TRBV28,TRBJ2-1,CASSPRRGESNEQFF,TGTGCCAGCAGTCCCCGACGGGGAGAAAGCAATGAGCAGTTCTTC
-,many,TRBV28,TRBJ1-3,CASSGRLRDLSSGNTIYF,TGTGCCAGCAGTGGACGGTTAAGGGACCTGAGCTCTGGAAACACCATATATTTT
-,many,TRBV7-2,TRBJ1-2,CASSVDEGSNYGYTF,TGTGCCAGCAGCGTAGACGAAGGTAGCAACTATGGCTACACCTTC
-,-,TRBV3-1,TRBJ2-7,CASSQGTDEQYF,TGTGCCAGCAGCCAAGGAACAGATGAGCAGTACTTC
TRBD1,few,TRBV18,TRBJ2-1,CASSPRSGTGRSEQFF,TGTGCCAGCTCACCACGTTCGGGGACAGGGAGGAGTGAGCAGTTCTTC
-,few,TRBV4-1,TRBJ2-1,CASSQVGRRLEANEQFF,TGCGCCAGCAGCCAAGTCGGTAGACGACTAGAGGCCAATGAGCAGTTCTTC
-,-,TRBV28,TRBJ1-5,CASSPARTGGHSNQPQHF,TGTGCCAGCAGTCCGGCAAGGACGGGAGGACATAGCAATCAGCCCCAGCATTTT
-,few,TRBV7-8,TRBJ2-1,CASSLVGSNGEQFF,TGTGCCAGCAGCTTAGTCGGCAGCAACGGTGAGCAGTTCTTC
TRBD1,few,TRBV5-8,TRBJ2-1,CASSKTGGPYNEQFF,TGTGCCAGCAGCAAAACAGGGGGGCCCTACAATGAGCAGTTCTTC
TRBD2,-,TRBV12-3/TRBV12-4,TRBJ2-1,CASSLVLSGRGHEQFF,TGTGCCAGCAGTTTAGTGCTTAGCGGGAGGGGACATGAGCAGTTCTTC
TRBD2,many,TRBV7-9,TRBJ2-1,CASSSTLAGVRNEQFF,TGTGCCAGCAGCTCCACCCTAGCGGGAGTTCGCAATGAGCAGTTCTTC
TRBD2,-,TRBV20-1,TRBJ2-7,CSAHSPRAGAQTYEQYF,TGCAGTGCCCATTCACCTCGAGCGGGGGCTCAAACCTACGAGCAGTACTTC
-,-,TRBV12-3/TRBV12-4,TRBJ2-4,CASSQSWAKNIQYF,TGTGCCAGCAGTCAATCTTGGGCCAAAAACATTCAGTACTTC
TRBD1,-,TRBV2,TRBJ1-5,CATGTGSNQPQHF,TGTGCCACCGGGACAGGGTCAAATCAGCCCCAGCATTTT
-,-,TRBV14,TRBJ1-1,CASSPLKTGQIEAFF,TGTGCCAGCAGCCCGCTAAAGACAGGCCAAATTGAAGCTTTCTTT
-,few,TRBV12-3/TRBV12-4,TRBJ1-2,CASTGGQGLGYTF,TGTGCCAGCACCGGGGGGCAGGGCCTGGGCTACACCTTC
TRBD1,-,TRBV28,TRBJ2-7,CASSESGTGYWEQYF,TGTGCCAGCAGTGAATCCGGGACAGGGTACTGGGAGCAGTACTTC
-,few,TRBV6-1,TRBJ1-1,CASTRRVNTEAFF,TGTGCCAGCACCCGCCGGGTGAACACTGAAGCTTTCTTT
TRBD2,many,TRBV6-2/TRBV6-3,TRBJ2-1,CASRSGGSTNEQFF,TGTGCCAGCAGGTCGGGGGGGAGTACGAATGAGCAGTTCTTC
-,-,TRBV7-8,TRBJ2-1,CASSLILAGYNEQFF,TGTGCCAGCAGCTTAATCCTAGCTGGCTACAATGAGCAGTTCTTC
-,-,TRBV19,TRBJ1-3,CASSPPTVTSGNTIYF,TGTGCCAGTAGTCCACCGACAGTCACATCTGGAAACACCATATATTTT
-,few,TRBV6-6,TRBJ2-1,CAGRDTGGNEQFF,TGTGCCGGGCGGGACACGGGTGGGAATGAGCAGTTCTTC
-,-,TRBV4-3,TRBJ2-7,CASSQDSHRLEQYF,TGCGCCAGCAGCCAAGATAGTCACCGGCTCGAGCAGTACTTC
TRBD1,-,TRBV5-4,TRBJ2-3,CASSFRDRESDTQYF,TGTGCCAGCAGCTTCCGGGACAGGGAATCAGATACGCAGTATTTT
TRBD2,many,TRBV7-2,TRBJ2-3,CASSLMAGGTDTQYF,TGTGCCAGCAGCTTAATGGCGGGGGGGACAGATACGCAGTATTTT
-,few,TRBV5-4,TRBJ1-4,CASSALQGGNEKLFF,TGTGCCAGCAGCGCCTTACAGGGAGGCAATGAAAAACTGTTTTTT
-,-,TRBV19,TRBJ1-5,CASSILWPNRASNQPQHF,TGTGCCAGTAGTATTCTATGGCCGAACAGGGCTAGCAATCAGCCCCAGCATTTT
-,many,TRBV27,TRBJ1-6,CASSPNRVSPLHF,TGTGCCAGCAGTCCAAACAGGGTTTCACCCCTCCACTTT